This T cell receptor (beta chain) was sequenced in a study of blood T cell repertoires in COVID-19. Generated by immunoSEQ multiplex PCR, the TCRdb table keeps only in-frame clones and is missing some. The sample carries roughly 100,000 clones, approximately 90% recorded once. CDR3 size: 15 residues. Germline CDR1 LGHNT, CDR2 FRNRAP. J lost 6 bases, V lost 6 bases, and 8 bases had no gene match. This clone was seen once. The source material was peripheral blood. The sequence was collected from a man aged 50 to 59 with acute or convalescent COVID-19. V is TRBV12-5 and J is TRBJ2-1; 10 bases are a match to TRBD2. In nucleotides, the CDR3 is TGTGCTAGTGGAATAGCGGGAGGCCGAAGCAATGAGCAGTTCTTC. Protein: CASGIAGGRSNEQFF.